These T cell receptor beta chains were read from a single sample in a study of T cells in Graves' hyperthyroidism and ophthalmopathy. TCRdb ran MiXCR on the multiplex PCR reads and lists one entry per CDR3 protein. The repertoire has fewer than 400,000 distinct CDR3 sequences, about 14% of them found once; the top ten carry 25% to 30%. The sample taken for sequencing was blood. Receptor source: a man aged 50 to 60 with Graves' ophthalmopathy. The CDR3 runs from the conserved cysteine through the conserved F or W. A D gene is named only where the DNA matches it firmly. Clone size, where shown, is once, few, many, or a class for clones that have expanded.

TRBJ2-7,TRBD2,many,TRBV19,TGTGCCAGTAGTCAAGGACTAGCGGGAGGGCGTGGCGAGCAGTACTTC,CASSQGLAGGRGEQYF
TRBJ1-2,-,many,TRBV29-1,TGCAGCGTGCGTTCCGACAGGAACTATGGCTACACCTTC,CSVRSDRNYGYTF
TRBJ2-7,-,-,TRBV6-2/TRBV6-3,TGTGCCAGCAGTTACCAGACTAGTAGGTACGAGCAGTACTTC,CASSYQTSRYEQYF
TRBJ1-2,-,-,TRBV9,TGTGCCAGCAGCGTAACTGAGAACGGGGGGGAAAACTATGGCTACACCTTC,CASSVTENGGENYGYTF
TRBJ2-5,TRBD1,-,TRBV18,TGTGCTAGCTCACTAAACCGACAGGGCACGCAGACCCAGTACTTC,CASSLNRQGTQTQYF
TRBJ2-1,-,many,TRBV11-2,TGTGCCAGCAGGAAGGTCGGGACGACCGACAATGAGCAGTTCTTC,CASRKVGTTDNEQFF
TRBJ2-1,TRBD2,many,TRBV10-3,TGTGCCCGGAAAGAGCGGGAGGGAGGTGAGCAGTTCTTC,CARKEREGGEQFF
TRBJ1-2,-,many,TRBV12-3/TRBV12-4,TGTGCCAGCAGCCAGGTTAGGGGGATCGATGGCTACACCTTC,CASSQVRGIDGYTF
TRBJ2-7,TRBD2,many,TRBV6-1,TGTGCCAGCAGTGAGCCAAGGAGCGGGGCCTCCTACGAGCAGTACTTC,CASSEPRSGASYEQYF
TRBJ2-7,TRBD1,many,TRBV7-9,TGTGCCAGCAGACCGGGACAGGACTCCTACGAGCAGTACTTC,CASRPGQDSYEQYF
TRBJ2-1,TRBD2,-,TRBV7-6,TGTGCCAGCAGTTCTAGCGGGTTTGTTTATGAGCAGTTCTTC,CASSSSGFVYEQFF
TRBJ1-5,-,-,TRBV5-4,TGTGCCAGCAGCCCCACACCGGGCGGGAATCAGCCCCAGCATTTT,CASSPTPGGNQPQHF
TRBJ2-7,TRBD2,many,TRBV18,TGTGCCAGCTCACCACCGTCACTAGCGGCCTACGAGCAGTACTTC,CASSPPSLAAYEQYF
TRBJ2-2,-,-,TRBV6-1,TGTGCCAGCGCTAATCCAGGGGAAACCGGGGAGCTGTTTTTT,CASANPGETGELFF
TRBJ2-7,-,-,TRBV6-1,TGTGCCAGCACCACCTTTATAGGGGGGTACGAGCAGTACTTC,CASTTFIGGYEQYF
TRBJ2-7,TRBD2,many,TRBV20-1,TGCAGTGAAAAACTAGCGGGAGGTTCCTACGAGCAGTACTTC,CSEKLAGGSYEQYF
TRBJ1-6,-,few,TRBV24-1,TGTGCCACCAGTGAGAAAGAACGTGGTTCACCCCTCCACTTT,CATSEKERGSPLHF
TRBJ2-2,TRBD1,few,TRBV28,TGTGCCAGCAGGTCAGGGGGCTACACCGGGGAGCTGTTTTTT,CASRSGGYTGELFF
TRBJ2-3,TRBD2,many,TRBV20-1,TGCAGTGCCGAGCGGCTAGCGGAGAGCACAGATACGCAGTATTTT,CSAERLAESTDTQYF
TRBJ2-5,-,many,TRBV20-1,TGCAGTGCTAGAAGTTTTGCAGGGGTAGAGACCCAGTACTTC,CSARSFAGVETQYF
TRBJ2-7,-,many,TRBV12-3/TRBV12-4,TGTGCCAGCAGTTTTCCTACCTACGAGCAGTACTTC,CASSFPTYEQYF
TRBJ1-1,TRBD1,many,TRBV29-1,TGCAGCGTTGACCCCAGGACAGGGGGGGGTTTATCGGACACTGAAGCTTTCTTT,CSVDPRTGGGLSDTEAFF
TRBJ2-7,-,-,TRBV4-1,TGCGCCAGCAGCCAAGATGACAGAACGTCCTACGAGCAGTACTTC,CASSQDDRTSYEQYF
TRBJ2-1,-,many,TRBV11-2,TGTGCCAGCAGCCGCAGAGCGCCTAGCTCCTACAATGAGCAGTTCTTC,CASSRRAPSSYNEQFF
TRBJ2-1,-,few,TRBV9,TGTGCCAGCAGCGTAGGCCGCCTAACCTACAATGAGCAGTTCTTC,CASSVGRLTYNEQFF
TRBJ2-2,-,-,TRBV11-2,TGTGCCAGCAGCGCGGGACAGAGCACCGGGGAGCTGTTTTTT,CASSAGQSTGELFF
TRBJ1-6,TRBD1,few,TRBV12-3/TRBV12-4,TGTGCCAGCAGTTTGACAGGGGGCGTGTATAATTCACCCCTCCACTTT,CASSLTGGVYNSPLHF
TRBJ2-1,TRBD1,-,TRBV19,TGTGCCAGTCGGCCGGACAGGGCGTGGAATGAGCAGTTCTTC,CASRPDRAWNEQFF
TRBJ2-6,TRBD1,many,TRBV10-3,TGTGCCATCAGTGAGCCAATTGGGACAGGAAGCTCTGGGGCCAACGTCCTGACTTTC,CAISEPIGTGSSGANVLTF
TRBJ2-1,-,many,TRBV11-2,TGTGCCAGCAGCCAGGGATTAGCCAATGAGCAGTTCTTC,CASSQGLANEQFF
TRBJ2-2,-,-,TRBV9,TGTGCCAGCAGCGCGCCGGCACTAGAAAACACCGGGGAGCTGTTTTTT,CASSAPALENTGELFF
TRBJ2-7,TRBD2,many,TRBV2,TGTGCCAGCAGCGCGACTAGCGCCGCAAACGAGCAGTACTTC,CASSATSAANEQYF
TRBJ1-5,TRBD1,few,TRBV2,TGTGCCAGCAGGCCTGGGACAGCCCAACAGCCCCAGCATTTT,CASRPGTAQQPQHF
TRBJ2-7,TRBD1,-,TRBV7-9,TGTGCCAGCAGCTCCAGGGGGCCCTACGAGCAGTACTTC,CASSSRGPYEQYF
TRBJ2-7,-,-,TRBV11-2,TGTGCCAGCAGCCCTACCCCAAATGGATCCTACGAGCAGTACTTC,CASSPTPNGSYEQYF
TRBJ2-5,TRBD2,many,TRBV2,TGTGCCAGCAGTGATGGGACTAGCGGGGGGGAGACCCAGTACTTC,CASSDGTSGGETQYF
TRBJ2-7,-,many,TRBV6-1,TGTGCCAGCAGTGAACGACATTTGGCTAGCGCGTACGAGCAGTACTTC,CASSERHLASAYEQYF
TRBJ2-7,-,many,TRBV19,TGTGCCAGCAGCCGCTACGAGCAGTACTTC,CASSRYEQYF
TRBJ1-2,-,many,TRBV7-2,TGTGCCAGCAGCTTAGAAGGGGTCCAAGGCGGCTACACCTTC,CASSLEGVQGGYTF
TRBJ2-7,-,few,TRBV15,TGTGCCACCAGCAGAGATTCAGTTACTTTCGAGCAGTACTTC,CATSRDSVTFEQYF
TRBJ2-1,TRBD2,many,TRBV20-1,TGCAGTGGTGGAGCGGGAGGGCACAATGAGCAGTTCTTC,CSGGAGGHNEQFF